These 21 T cell receptor beta chains were sequenced from one sample in a study of T-cell reconstitution after alpha-beta-depleted transplantation in children. The TCRbeta library incorporated unique molecular identifiers. TCRdb re-derived calls from the PCR reads in MiXCR, one entry per CDR3 protein. This repertoire shows some 110,000 distinct CDR3 sequences, around 10% found once; its top ten account for nearly 35%. Sequenced here: PBMCs, sampled before TCRalphabeta/CD19-depleted stem cell transplant. The source of these receptors is a boy younger than 10 with acute lymphoblastic leukemia, due to receive a stem cell transplant.

The chain's CDR3 is CASSFGTRDYGYTF. The CDR3 DNA is TGTGCCAGCAGCTTTGGGACAAGGGACTATGGCTACACCTTC. The chain couples TRBV11-2 to TRBJ1-2; D perhaps matches TRBD1 (6 bases). CDR3 length: 14 residues. CDR1 is SGHAT, CDR2 FQNNGV, per germline. Trimming removed 3 bases from V and 3 bases from J, with 11 bases in between.

This chain joins TRBV30 and TRBJ2-1, with D possibly being TRBD2 (5 bases). Germline CDR1 and CDR2: GTSNPN and SVGIG (reference sequence). The CDR3 covers 13 residues. Trimming shortened V by 0 bases and J by 12 bases, and 15 bases separated the two germline ends. The CDR3 sequence is CAWSVGDYQSQFF. The CDR3 DNA is TGTGCCTGGAGTGTGGGAGACTACCAATCGCAGTTCTTC.

This clonotype has ten or more counts. The V and J genes are TRBV7-9 and TRBJ2-1; 7 nucleotides match TRBD2. Germline CDR1 reads SEHNR; CDR2 reads FQNEAQ (reference sequence). J was trimmed by 8 bases and V by 5 bases; bases with no gene match: 6. The CDR3 covers 13 residues. The CDR3 DNA is TGTGCCAGCAGCCGAGGACTAGGTGATGAGCAGTTCTTC. Translated, it gives CASSRGLGDEQFF.

This clonotype was seen only a few times. Sequence at one end of the junction differs from germline and may be a read error. The chain couples TRBV5-1 to TRBJ1-1; no reliable D call. The CDR3 loop spans 15 amino acids. From germline, CDR1 is SGHRS and CDR2 YFSETQ. This CDR3 reads CSSSPSGPADTEAFF. Here the CDR3 DNA reads TGCTCCAGCAGCCCCTCGGGCCCCGCGGACACTGAAGCTTTCTTT.

There are many counts of this clonotype. J is TRBJ2-1 and V is TRBV10-3; 16 bases fit TRBD2. V gave up 3 bases and J gave up 1 base; unmatched junction bases: 9. The CDR3 spans 20 residues. The V gene's germline CDR1 is ENHRY and CDR2 SYGVKD. The CDR3: CAISDGLGLAGGSSYNEQFF. DNA for the CDR3: TGTGCCATCAGTGATGGTTTGGGACTAGCGGGAGGGTCTTCCTACAATGAGCAGTTCTTC.

This clonotype appeared many times. The chain employs TRBV5-1 and TRBJ2-1; the match to TRBD1 covers 7 bases. The CDR3 length is 16 residues. Germline CDR1 is SGHRS and CDR2 is YFSETQ. The trim removed 2 bases at V and 6 bases at J, leaving 11 bases unmatched. The CDR3: CASSFSDRVSFNEQFF. DNA of the CDR3: TGCGCCAGCAGCTTTTCCGACAGGGTTTCGTTCAATGAGCAGTTCTTC.

The rearrangement links TRBV6-1 to TRBJ1-1; D is perhaps TRBD1 (5 bases). The CDR3 has 13 residues. Germline values: CDR1 MNHNS, CDR2 SASEGT. The ends were cut back, 3 bases at V and 5 bases at J, with 10 bases in the middle. The DNA for the CDR3 is TGTGCCAGCAGTGACAGGGTTCTAACTGAAGCTTTCTTT. Residues: CASSDRVLTEAFF.

There are many counts of this clonotype. The junction and the germline gene differ at one end; a read error may be behind it. This rearrangement joins TRBV7-8 to TRBJ2-1; 11 bases match TRBD2. CDR3 size: 16 residues. Germline V gives CDR1 SGHVS, CDR2 FQNEAQ. As DNA, the CDR3 is TGTGCCAGCAGTTTAGCGGGAGGGCCGCGATACAATGAGCAGTTCTTC. This codes for CASSLAGGPRYNEQFF.

This sequence joins TRBV12-3 or TRBV12-4 and TRBJ2-2, with 8 bases identical to TRBD1. V dropped 4 bases and J dropped 4; count of bases not matched to a gene: 5. This CDR3 has 15 amino acids. CDR3 sequence (DNA): TGTGCCAGCAGTTATGACAGGGGTGGCACCGGGGAGCTGTTTTTT. This sequence encodes CASSYDRGGTGELFF.

This clonotype occurred a few times. The rearrangement uses TRBV6-1 and TRBJ2-1; D perhaps matches TRBD1 (6 bases). Germline-derived CDR1 and CDR2 are MNHNS and SASEGT. Between the trimmed V and J ends, which lost 2 bases and 0 bases, there was a span of 14 bases. This CDR3 is built from 17 residues. CDR3 bases: TGTGCCAGCAGTGAAATCATAAGGGGGAACTCCTACAATGAGCAGTTCTTC. Residues: CASSEIIRGNSYNEQFF.

This clonotype was found a few times. A read error may explain this, as a much larger clone is one base away. V and J are TRBV27 and TRBJ2-7; no clear D gene. The CDR3 has 15 residues. Germline CDR1 reads MNHEY; CDR2 reads SMNVEV (reference sequence). This CDR3 reads CAISPLKGRFNEQYF. DNA for the CDR3: TGTGCCATCAGTCCCCTTAAGGGCAGGTTCAACGAGCAGTACTTC.

This chain joins TRBV7-2 and TRBJ2-7; TRBD1 agrees at 7 bases. Germline lookup yields CDR1 SGHTA and CDR2 FQGNSA. The CDR3 loop spans 13 amino acids. Trimming at V came to 5 bases and at J to 3 bases, leaving 4 bases not matched to a gene. CDR3 sequence reads: CASSLTGFYEQYF. CDR3 nucleotide sequence: TGTGCCAGCAGCCTGACAGGGTTCTACGAGCAGTACTTC.

This clonotype was seen many times. The rearrangement joins TRBV5-6 to TRBJ2-1; tentative D call: TRBD1 (5 bases). Germline lookup yields CDR1 SGHDT and CDR2 YYEEEE. The V and J ends lost 2 bases and 10 bases respectively, with 13 bases between them. This CDR3 has 13 residues. CDR3 loop: CASSFGQLGEQFF. The DNA of the CDR3 is TGTGCCAGCAGCTTTGGACAACTGGGAGAGCAGTTCTTC.

This clonotype was seen at least ten times. This sequence joins TRBV7-6 and TRBJ2-1; tentatively, D is TRBD1 (5 bases). V lost 2 bases to trimming and J lost 1 base, with 12 bases between them. The CDR3 totals 16 residues. CDR1 is SGHVS and CDR2 is FNYEAQ in the germline V gene. The CDR3 sequence: CASSLLRAGSYNEQFF. The CDR3 bases are TGTGCCAGCAGCTTACTCCGGGCAGGGTCCTACAATGAGCAGTTCTTC. The full variable domain, with the rest looked up from reference TRBV7-6 and TRBJ2-1, is GAGVSQSPRYKVTKRGQDVALRCDPISGHVSLYWYRQALGQGPEFLTYFNYEAQQDKSGLPNDRFSAERPEGSISTLTIQRTEQRDSAMYRCASSLLRAGSYNEQFFGPGTRLTVL.

This clonotype showed up many times. The V call is TRBV20-1, the J call TRBJ2-3; D perhaps matches TRBD2 (6 bases). V was pared by 0 bases and J by 6 bases, with 16 bases between. Germline CDR1 is DFQATT and CDR2 is SNEGSKA (reference sequence). This CDR3 contains 15 residues. CDR3 in amino acids: CSARDRLVQGDTQYF. CDR3 coding DNA: TGCAGTGCTAGAGATAGACTAGTTCAAGGGGATACGCAGTATTTT.

CDR3 region: CASSIQGSPSGANVLTF. DNA of the CDR3: TGTGCCAGCAGCATACAGGGGTCCCCATCTGGGGCCAACGTCCTGACTTTC. J is TRBJ2-6 and V is TRBV7-2, with 7 bases fitting TRBD1. The CDR3 extends over 17 amino acids. From germline, CDR1 is SGHTA and CDR2 FQGNSA. Trimming cost V 5 bases and J 1 base; bases outside gene matches: 8. The whole variable domain, remainder taken from reference TRBV7-2 and TRBJ2-6, is GAGVSQSPSNKVTEKGKDVELRCDPISGHTALYWYRQSLGQGLEFLIYFQGNSAPDKSGLPSDRFSAERTGGSVSTLTIQRTQQEDSAVYLCASSIQGSPSGANVLTFGAGSRLTVL.

This clonotype was seen many times. V and J are TRBV20-1 and TRBJ2-5; TRBD2 matches 7 bases. Germline lookup yields CDR1 DFQATT and CDR2 SNEGSKA (reference sequence). CDR3 length: 16 residues. With 0 bases clipped from V and 5 bases from J, the junction kept 12 bases outside the gene matches. The CDR3, as DNA: TGCAGTGCTAGAGATTGGGGTGGCGGGAGTTTGGAGACCCAGTACTTC. This gives the protein CSARDWGGGSLETQYF.

This clonotype was observed many times. The J gene is TRBJ2-5, the V gene TRBV7-9; TRBD1 matches 7 bases. This CDR3 has 14 amino acids. Germline-derived CDR1 and CDR2 are SEHNR and FQNEAQ (reference sequence). Unmatched junction bases numbered 3, after V lost 1 base and J lost 4 bases. CDR3 loop: CASSLGTGAETQYF. CDR3 bases: TGTGCCAGCAGCTTAGGGACAGGCGCAGAGACCCAGTACTTC.

This clonotype was detected many times. The chain has TRBV4-1 and TRBJ2-5; TRBD2 matches at 7 bases. The CDR3 sequence is 17 residues long. The germline CDR1 and CDR2 sequences are MGHRA and YSYEKL. V trimming: 0 bases; J trimming: 5 bases; junction bases outside the gene matches: 12. CDR3 amino acids: CASSQDWGGAAGETQYF. The CDR3, as DNA: TGCGCCAGCAGCCAAGATTGGGGGGGAGCGGCTGGGGAGACCCAGTACTTC.

This clonotype was observed at least ten times. The chain links TRBV6-1 to TRBJ2-1; no reliable D call. Looked up from germline, CDR1 is MNHNS and CDR2 is SASEGT. Deletions cut 6 bases from V and 9 bases from J, with 21 bases between. The length of the CDR3 is 15 residues. This chain's CDR3 is CASSSDPGNRGEQFF. In DNA form, the CDR3 reads TGTGCCAGCAGCTCCGACCCGGGTAATCGAGGTGAGCAGTTCTTC.

V usage is TRBV20-1 and J usage is TRBJ1-1, with D possibly TRBD1 on 5 matching bases. Germline lookup yields CDR1 DFQATT and CDR2 SNEGSKA (reference sequence). The CDR3 contains 15 residues. Trimming removed 1 base at V and 3 bases at J, with 15 bases between. CDR3 amino acids: CSARGFGGVDTEAFF. DNA for the CDR3: TGCAGTGCTAGAGGTTTTGGAGGGGTGGACACTGAAGCTTTCTTT.